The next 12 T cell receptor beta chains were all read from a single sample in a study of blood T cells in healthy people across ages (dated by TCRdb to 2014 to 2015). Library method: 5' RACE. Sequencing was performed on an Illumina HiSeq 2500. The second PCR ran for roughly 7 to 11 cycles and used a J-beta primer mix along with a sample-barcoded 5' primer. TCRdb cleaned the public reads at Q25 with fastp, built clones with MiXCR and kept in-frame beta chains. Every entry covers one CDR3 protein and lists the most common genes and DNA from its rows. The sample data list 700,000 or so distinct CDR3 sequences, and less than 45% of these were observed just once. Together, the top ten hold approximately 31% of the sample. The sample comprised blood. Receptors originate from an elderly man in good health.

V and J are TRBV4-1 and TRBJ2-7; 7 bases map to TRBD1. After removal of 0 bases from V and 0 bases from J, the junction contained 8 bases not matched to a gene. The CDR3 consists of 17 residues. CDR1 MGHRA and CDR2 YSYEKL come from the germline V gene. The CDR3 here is CASSQDLFRGSSYEQYF. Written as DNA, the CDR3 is TGCGCCAGCAGCCAAGACTTATTCAGGGGGAGCTCCTACGAGCAGTACTTC.

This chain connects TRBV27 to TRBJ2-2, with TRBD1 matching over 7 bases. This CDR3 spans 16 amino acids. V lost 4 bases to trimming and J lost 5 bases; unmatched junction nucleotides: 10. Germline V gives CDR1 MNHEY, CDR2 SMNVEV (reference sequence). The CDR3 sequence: CASSSVTGVGTGELFF. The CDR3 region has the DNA TGTGCCAGCAGTTCCGTCACAGGGGTCGGGACCGGGGAGCTGTTTTTT.

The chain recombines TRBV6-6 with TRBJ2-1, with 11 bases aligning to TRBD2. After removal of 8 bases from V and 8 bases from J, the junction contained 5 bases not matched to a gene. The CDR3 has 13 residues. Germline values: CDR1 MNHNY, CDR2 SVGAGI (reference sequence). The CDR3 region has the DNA TGTGCCAGCCTAGCGGGGGGAAAGGATGAGCAGTTCTTC. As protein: CASLAGGKDEQFF.

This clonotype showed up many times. CDR3 amino acids: CASSRDPGTSTTFQYF. CDR3 nucleotide sequence: TGTGCCAGCAGCCGGGACCCCGGGACTTCGACTACATTTCAGTACTTC. The chain employs TRBV4-2 and TRBJ2-4, with D maybe TRBD2 (6 bases). The CDR3 runs 16 residues. Per germline, CDR1 LGHNA and CDR2 YNFKEQ. V lost 4 bases to trimming and J lost 11 bases, with 24 bases between them.

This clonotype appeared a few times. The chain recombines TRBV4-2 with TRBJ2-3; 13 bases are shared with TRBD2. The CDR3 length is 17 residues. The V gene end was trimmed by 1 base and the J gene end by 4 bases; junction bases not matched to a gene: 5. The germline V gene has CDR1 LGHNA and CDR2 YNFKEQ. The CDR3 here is CASSQVTSGGWADTQYF. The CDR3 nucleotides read TGTGCCAGCAGCCAAGTGACTAGCGGGGGGTGGGCAGATACGCAGTATTTT.

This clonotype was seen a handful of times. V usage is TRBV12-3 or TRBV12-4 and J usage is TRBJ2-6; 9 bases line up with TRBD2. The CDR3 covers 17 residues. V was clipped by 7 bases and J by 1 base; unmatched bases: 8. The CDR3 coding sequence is TGTGCCAGCACCCGAGGTGCGGGAGGGTCTGGGGCCAACGTCCTGACTTTC. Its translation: CASTRGAGGSGANVLTF.

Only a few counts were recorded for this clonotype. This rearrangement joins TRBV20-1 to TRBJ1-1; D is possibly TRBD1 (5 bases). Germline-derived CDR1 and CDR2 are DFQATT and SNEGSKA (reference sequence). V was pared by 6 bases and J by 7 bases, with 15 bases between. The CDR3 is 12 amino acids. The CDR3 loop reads CSARSGPGEAFF. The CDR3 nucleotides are TGCAGTGCAAGATCGGGACCGGGTGAAGCTTTCTTT.

In nucleotides, the CDR3 is TGTGCCAGCAGCCAGAACCAACGAGAGACCCAGTACTTC. Protein: CASSQNQRETQYF. This rearrangement joins TRBV14 to TRBJ2-7; D is uncertain. The better agreement between TRBJ2-5 and the DNA end casts doubt on the J call. The CDR3 runs to 13 residues. Germline V gene data show CDR1 as SGHDN and CDR2 as FVKESK.

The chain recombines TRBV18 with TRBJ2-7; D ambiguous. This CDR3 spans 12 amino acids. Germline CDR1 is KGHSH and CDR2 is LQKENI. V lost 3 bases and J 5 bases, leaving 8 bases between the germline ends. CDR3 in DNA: TGTGCCAGCTCACCCGAAATGGACGAGCAGTACTTC. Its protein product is CASSPEMDEQYF.

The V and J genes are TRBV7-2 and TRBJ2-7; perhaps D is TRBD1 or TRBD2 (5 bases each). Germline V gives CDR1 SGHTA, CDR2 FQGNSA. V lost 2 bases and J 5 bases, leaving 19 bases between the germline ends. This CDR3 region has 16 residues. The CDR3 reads CASSLRKGLAVDEQYF. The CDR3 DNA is TGTGCCAGCAGCTTACGAAAGGGGCTAGCTGTAGACGAGCAGTACTTC. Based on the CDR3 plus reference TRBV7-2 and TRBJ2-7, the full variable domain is GAGVSQSPSNKVTEKGKDVELRCDPISGHTALYWYRQSLGQGLEFLIYFQGNSAPDKSGLPSDRFSAERTGGSVSTLTIQRTQQEDSAVYLCASSLRKGLAVDEQYFGPGTRLTVT.

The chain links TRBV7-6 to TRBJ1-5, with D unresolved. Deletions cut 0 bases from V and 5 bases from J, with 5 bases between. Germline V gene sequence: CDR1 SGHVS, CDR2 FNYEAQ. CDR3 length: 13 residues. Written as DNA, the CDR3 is TGTGCCAGCAGCTTAGCCACTGATCAGCCCCAGCATTTT. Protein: CASSLATDQPQHF.

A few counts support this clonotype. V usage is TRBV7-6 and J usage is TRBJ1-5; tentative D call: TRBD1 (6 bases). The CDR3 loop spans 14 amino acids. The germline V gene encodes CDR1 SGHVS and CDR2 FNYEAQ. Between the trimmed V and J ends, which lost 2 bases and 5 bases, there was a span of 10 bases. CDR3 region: CASSLTAGDQPQHF. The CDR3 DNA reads TGTGCCAGCAGCTTAACTGCAGGGGATCAGCCCCAGCATTTT.